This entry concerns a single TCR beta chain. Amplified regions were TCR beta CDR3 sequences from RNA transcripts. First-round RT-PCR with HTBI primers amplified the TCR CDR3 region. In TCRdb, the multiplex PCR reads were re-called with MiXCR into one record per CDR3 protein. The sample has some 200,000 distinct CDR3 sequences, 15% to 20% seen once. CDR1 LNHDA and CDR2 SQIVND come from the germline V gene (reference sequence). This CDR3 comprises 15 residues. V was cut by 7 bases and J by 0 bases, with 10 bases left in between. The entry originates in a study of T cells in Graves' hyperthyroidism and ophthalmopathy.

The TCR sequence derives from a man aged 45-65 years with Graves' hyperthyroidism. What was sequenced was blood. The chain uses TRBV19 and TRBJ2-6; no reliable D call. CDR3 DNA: TGTGCCAGTATATCGCCCGTCTCTGGGGCCAACGTCCTGACTTTC. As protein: CASISPVSGANVLTF.